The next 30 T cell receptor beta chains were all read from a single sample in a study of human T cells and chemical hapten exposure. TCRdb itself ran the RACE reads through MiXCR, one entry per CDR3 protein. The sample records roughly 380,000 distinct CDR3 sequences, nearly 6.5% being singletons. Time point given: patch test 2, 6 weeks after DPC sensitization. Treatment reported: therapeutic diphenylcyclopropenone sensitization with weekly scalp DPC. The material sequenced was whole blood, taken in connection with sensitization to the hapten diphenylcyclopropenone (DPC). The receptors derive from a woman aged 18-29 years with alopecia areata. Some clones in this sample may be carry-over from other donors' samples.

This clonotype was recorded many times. The CDR3 DNA reads as TGTGCCAGCAGTCCCCGGCGGGGCAATCAGCCCCAGCATTTT. Its protein is CASSPRRGNQPQHF. This chain joins TRBV12-3 or TRBV12-4 and TRBJ1-5; D is unclear. With 5 bases removed from V and 2 bases from J, the gap between germline ends came to 10 bases. The CDR3 length is 14 residues.

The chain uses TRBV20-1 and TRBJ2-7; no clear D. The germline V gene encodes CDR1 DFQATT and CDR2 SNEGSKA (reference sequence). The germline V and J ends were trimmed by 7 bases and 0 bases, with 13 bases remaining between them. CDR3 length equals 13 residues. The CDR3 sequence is CSVVALSSYEQYF. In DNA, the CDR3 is TGCAGTGTTGTAGCCTTGAGCTCCTACGAGCAGTACTTC.

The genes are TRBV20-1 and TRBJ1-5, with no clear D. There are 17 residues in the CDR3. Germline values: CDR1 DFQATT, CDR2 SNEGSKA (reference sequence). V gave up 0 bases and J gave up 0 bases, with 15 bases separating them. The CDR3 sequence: CSARDSRARYSNQPQHF. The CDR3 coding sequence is TGCAGTGCTAGAGATAGCCGAGCTAGGTATAGCAATCAGCCCCAGCATTTT.

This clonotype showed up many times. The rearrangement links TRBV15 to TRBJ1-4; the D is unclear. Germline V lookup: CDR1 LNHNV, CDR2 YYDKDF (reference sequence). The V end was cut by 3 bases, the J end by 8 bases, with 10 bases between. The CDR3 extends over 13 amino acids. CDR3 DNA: TGTGCCACCAGCAGTGTACTTGGAGAAAAACTGTTTTTT. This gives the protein CATSSVLGEKLFF. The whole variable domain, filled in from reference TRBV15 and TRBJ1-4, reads DAMVIQNPRYQVTQFGKPVTLSCSQTLNHNVMYWYQQKSSQAPKLLFHYYDKDFNNEADTPDNFQSRRPNTSFCFLDIRSPGLGDTAMYLCATSSVLGEKLFFGSGTQLSVL.

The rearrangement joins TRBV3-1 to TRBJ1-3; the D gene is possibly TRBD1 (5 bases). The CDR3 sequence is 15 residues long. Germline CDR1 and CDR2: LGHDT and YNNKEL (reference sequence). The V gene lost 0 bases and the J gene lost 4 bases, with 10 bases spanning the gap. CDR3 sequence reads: CASSQDGWTGNTIYF. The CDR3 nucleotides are TGTGCCAGCAGCCAAGATGGTTGGACAGGAAACACCATATATTTT. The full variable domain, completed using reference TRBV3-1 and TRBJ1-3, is DTAVSQTPKYLVTQMGNDKSIKCEQNLGHDTMYWYKQDSKKFLKIMFSYNNKELIINETVPNRFSPKSPDKAHLNLHINSLELGDSAVYFCASSQDGWTGNTIYFGEGSWLTVV.

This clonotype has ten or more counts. The CDR3 bases are TGTGCCAGCAGCTCGCTTAAGAGGACAGGAAAAGCTTTCTTT. It specifies CASSSLKRTGKAFF. The rearrangement joins TRBV7-9 to TRBJ1-1; 7 nucleotides align to TRBD1. Unmatched junction bases numbered 11, after V lost 4 bases and J lost 9 bases. The CDR3 is 14 amino acids. The V gene's germline CDR1 is SEHNR and CDR2 FQNEAQ (reference sequence).

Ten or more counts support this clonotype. The CDR3 DNA reads TGTGCCAGCAGCTCCCCGGGTCCCGCTAATTCACCCCTCCACTTT. This codes for CASSSPGPANSPLHF. This chain links TRBV11-2 with TRBJ1-6, with D unresolved. V was cut by 4 bases and J by 6 bases, with 13 bases left in between. This CDR3 has 15 residues. Germline V gene lookup returns CDR1 SGHAT and CDR2 FQNNGV. Variable domain in full (rest from reference TRBV11-2 and TRBJ1-6): EAGVAQSPRYKIIEKRQSVAFWCNPISGHATLYWYQQILGQGPKLLIQFQNNGVVDDSQLPKDRFSAERLKGVDSTLKIQPAKLEDSAVYLCASSSPGPANSPLHFGNGTRLTVT.

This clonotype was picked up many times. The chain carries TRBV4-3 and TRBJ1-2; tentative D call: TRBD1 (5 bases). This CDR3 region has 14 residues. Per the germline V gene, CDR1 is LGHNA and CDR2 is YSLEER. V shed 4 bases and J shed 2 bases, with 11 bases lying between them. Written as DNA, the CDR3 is TGCGCCAGCAGCCCCGAGTGGGGGAACTATGGCTACACCTTC. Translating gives CASSPEWGNYGYTF.

The CDR3 region is CASSFTRTSEESYGQYF. CDR3 coding DNA: TGTGCCAGCAGCTTCACTAGGACTAGCGAGGAATCATACGGACAGTATTTT. The chain recombines TRBV2 with TRBJ2-3; TRBD2 matches at 9 bases. V shed 6 bases, J shed 12 bases, and the junction held 22 bases outside the gene matches. Germline V lookup: CDR1 SNHLY, CDR2 FYNNEI. This CDR3 contains 17 residues.

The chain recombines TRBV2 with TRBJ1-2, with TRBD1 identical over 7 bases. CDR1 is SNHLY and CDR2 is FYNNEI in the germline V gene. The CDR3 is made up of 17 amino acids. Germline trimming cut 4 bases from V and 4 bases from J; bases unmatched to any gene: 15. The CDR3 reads CASSVRQGGKIGYGYTF. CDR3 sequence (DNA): TGTGCCAGCAGTGTACGGCAGGGGGGGAAAATAGGCTATGGCTACACCTTC.

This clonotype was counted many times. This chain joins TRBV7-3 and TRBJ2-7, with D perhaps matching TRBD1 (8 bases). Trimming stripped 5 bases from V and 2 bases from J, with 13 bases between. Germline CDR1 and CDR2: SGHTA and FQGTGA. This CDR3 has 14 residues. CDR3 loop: CASSPQGGAYEQYF. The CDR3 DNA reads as TGTGCCAGCAGCCCACAGGGGGGGGCCTACGAGCAGTACTTC.

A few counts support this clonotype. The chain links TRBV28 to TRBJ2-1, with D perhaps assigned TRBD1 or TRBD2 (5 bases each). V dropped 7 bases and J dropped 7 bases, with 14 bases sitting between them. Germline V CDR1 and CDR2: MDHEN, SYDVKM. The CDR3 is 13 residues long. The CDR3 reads CASKKPGANEQFF. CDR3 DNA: TGTGCCAGCAAGAAACCCGGGGCGAATGAGCAGTTCTTC.

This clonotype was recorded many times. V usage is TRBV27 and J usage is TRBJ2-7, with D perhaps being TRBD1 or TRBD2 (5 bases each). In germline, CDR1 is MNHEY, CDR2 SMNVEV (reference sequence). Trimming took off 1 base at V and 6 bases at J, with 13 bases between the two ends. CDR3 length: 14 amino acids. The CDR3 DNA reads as TGTGCCAGCAGTTTATTACCGGGACGTACCGAGCAGTACTTC. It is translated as CASSLLPGRTEQYF.

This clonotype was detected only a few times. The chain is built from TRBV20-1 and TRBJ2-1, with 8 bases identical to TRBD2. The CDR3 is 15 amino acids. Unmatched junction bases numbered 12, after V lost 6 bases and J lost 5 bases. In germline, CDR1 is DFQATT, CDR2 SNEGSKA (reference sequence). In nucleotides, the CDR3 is TGCAGTGCCCAGGATGAGCGGGGGAGAGACAATGAGCAGTTCTTC. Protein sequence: CSAQDERGRDNEQFF.

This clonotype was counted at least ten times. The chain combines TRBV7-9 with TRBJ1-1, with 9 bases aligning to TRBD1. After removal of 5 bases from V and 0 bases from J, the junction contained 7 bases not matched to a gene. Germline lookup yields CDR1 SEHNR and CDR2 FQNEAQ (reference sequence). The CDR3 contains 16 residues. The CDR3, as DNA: TGTGCCAGCAGCGAGGGACAGGGAAGGATGAACACTGAAGCTTTCTTT. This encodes CASSEGQGRMNTEAFF.

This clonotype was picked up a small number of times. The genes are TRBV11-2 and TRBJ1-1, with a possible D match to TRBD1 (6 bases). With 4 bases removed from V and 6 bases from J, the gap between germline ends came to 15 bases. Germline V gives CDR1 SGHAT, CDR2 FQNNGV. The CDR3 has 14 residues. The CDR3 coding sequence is TGTGCCAGCAGCTCCATTCAGGGGAGAGCTGAAGCTTTCTTT. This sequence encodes CASSSIQGRAEAFF.

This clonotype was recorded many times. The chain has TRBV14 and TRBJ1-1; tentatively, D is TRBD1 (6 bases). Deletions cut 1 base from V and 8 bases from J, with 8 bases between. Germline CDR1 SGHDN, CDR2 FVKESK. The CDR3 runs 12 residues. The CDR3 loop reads CASSQADSEAFF. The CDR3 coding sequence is TGTGCCAGCAGCCAAGCGGACAGCGAAGCTTTCTTT.

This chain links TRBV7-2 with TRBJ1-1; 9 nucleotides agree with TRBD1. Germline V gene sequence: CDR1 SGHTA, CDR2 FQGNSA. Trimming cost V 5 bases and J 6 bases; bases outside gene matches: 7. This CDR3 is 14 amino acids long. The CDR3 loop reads CASSNRQGGPEAFF. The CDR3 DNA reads TGTGCCAGCAGCAATCGACAGGGGGGCCCTGAAGCTTTCTTT. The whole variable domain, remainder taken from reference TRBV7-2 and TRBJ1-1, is GAGVSQSPSNKVTEKGKDVELRCDPISGHTALYWYRQSLGQGLEFLIYFQGNSAPDKSGLPSDRFSAERTGGSVSTLTIQRTQQEDSAVYLCASSNRQGGPEAFFGQGTRLTVV.

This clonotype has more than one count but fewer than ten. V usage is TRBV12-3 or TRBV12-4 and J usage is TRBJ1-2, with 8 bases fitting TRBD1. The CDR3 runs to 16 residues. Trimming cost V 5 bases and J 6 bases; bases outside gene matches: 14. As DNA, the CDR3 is TGTGCCAGCAGTCCGACCGGACAGGGAATTACGGATGGCTACACCTTC. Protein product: CASSPTGQGITDGYTF.

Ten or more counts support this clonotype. DNA of the CDR3: TGTGCCAGCAGCTTAGTATCAGGGCTAAATCAGCCCCAGCATTTT. This translates into CASSLVSGLNQPQHF. V gene TRBV7-2 combines with J gene TRBJ1-5, with TRBD1 as a possible D gene (5 bases). CDR1 is SGHTA and CDR2 is FQGNSA in the germline V gene. With 1 base removed from V and 4 bases from J, the gap between germline ends came to 11 bases. The CDR3 loop spans 15 amino acids.

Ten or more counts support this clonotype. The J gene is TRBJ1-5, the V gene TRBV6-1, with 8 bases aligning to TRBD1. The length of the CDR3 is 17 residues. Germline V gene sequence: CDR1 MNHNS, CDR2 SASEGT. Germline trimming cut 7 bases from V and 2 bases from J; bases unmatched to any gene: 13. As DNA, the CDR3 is TGTGCCAGCACGAGAATGGACAGGGCGGCGGGCAATCAGCCCCAGCATTTT. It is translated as CASTRMDRAAGNQPQHF.

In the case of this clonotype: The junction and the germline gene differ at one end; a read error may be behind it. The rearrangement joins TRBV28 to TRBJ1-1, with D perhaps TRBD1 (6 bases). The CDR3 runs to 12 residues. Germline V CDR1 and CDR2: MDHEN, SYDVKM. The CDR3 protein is CVSSREGAEAFF. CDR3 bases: TGTGTCAGCAGTCGGGAGGGGGCTGAAGCTTTCTTT. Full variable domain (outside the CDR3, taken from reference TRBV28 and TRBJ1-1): DVKVTQSSRYLVKRTGEKVFLECVQDMDHENMFWYRQDPGLGLRLIYFSYDVKMKEKGDIPEGYSVSREKKERFSLILESASTNQTSMYLCVSSREGAEAFFGQGTRLTVV.

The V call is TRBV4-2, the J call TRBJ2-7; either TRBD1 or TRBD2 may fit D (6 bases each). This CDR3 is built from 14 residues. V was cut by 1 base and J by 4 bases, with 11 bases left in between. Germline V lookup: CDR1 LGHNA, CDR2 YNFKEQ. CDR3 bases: TGTGCCAGCAGCCAAGCGGGGGCGCGGTACGAGCAGTACTTC. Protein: CASSQAGARYEQYF.

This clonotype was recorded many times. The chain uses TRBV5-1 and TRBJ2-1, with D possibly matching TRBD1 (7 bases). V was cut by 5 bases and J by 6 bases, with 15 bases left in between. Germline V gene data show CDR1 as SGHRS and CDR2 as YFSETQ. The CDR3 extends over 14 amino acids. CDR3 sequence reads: CASSSGGPSNEQFF. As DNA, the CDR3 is TGCGCCAGCAGTTCAGGGGGGCCGAGCAATGAGCAGTTCTTC.

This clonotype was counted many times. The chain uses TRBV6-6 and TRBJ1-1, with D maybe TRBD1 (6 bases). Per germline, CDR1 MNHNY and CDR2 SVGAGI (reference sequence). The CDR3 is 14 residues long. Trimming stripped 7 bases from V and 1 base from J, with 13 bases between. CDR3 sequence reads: CASTLRGANTEAFF. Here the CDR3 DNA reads TGTGCCAGCACCCTCAGGGGCGCGAACACTGAAGCTTTCTTT.

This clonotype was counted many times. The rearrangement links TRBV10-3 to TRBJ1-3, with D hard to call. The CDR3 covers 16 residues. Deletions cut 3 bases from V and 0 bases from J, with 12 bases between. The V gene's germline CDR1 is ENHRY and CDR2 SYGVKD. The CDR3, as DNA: TGTGCCATCAGTGAAACAGCTATTATCTCTGGAAACACCATATATTTT. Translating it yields CAISETAIISGNTIYF.

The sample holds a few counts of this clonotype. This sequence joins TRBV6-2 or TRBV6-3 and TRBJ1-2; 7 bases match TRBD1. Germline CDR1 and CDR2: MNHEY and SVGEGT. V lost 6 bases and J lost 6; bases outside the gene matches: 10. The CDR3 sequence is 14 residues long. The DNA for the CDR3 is TGTGCCAGCAGGCGCACCCGGGACAGCGATGGCTACACCTTC. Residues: CASRRTRDSDGYTF.

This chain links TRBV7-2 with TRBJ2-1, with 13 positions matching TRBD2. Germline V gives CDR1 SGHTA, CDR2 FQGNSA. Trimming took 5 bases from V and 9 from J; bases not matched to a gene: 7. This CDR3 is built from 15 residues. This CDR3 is CASSKSGLAGSEQFF. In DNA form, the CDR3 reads TGTGCCAGCAGCAAATCGGGACTAGCGGGGAGTGAGCAGTTCTTC.

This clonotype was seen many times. CDR3 coding DNA: TGTGCCAGCAGTTACGACGGAACCGGGGAGCTGTTTTTT. This encodes CASSYDGTGELFF. This rearrangement joins TRBV27 to TRBJ2-2; D is uncertain. The CDR3 is made up of 13 amino acids. Germline assignment: CDR1 MNHEY and CDR2 SMNVEV (reference sequence). V was trimmed by 4 bases and J by 5 bases, leaving 8 bases between them.

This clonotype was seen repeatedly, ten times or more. CDR3 DNA: TGTGCCAGCAGCTTAGCCGCGTTAGCTAACTATGGCTACACCTTC. Protein sequence: CASSLAALANYGYTF. This chain joins TRBV7-9 and TRBJ1-2; D unresolved. V dropped 0 bases and J dropped 0 bases, with 8 bases sitting between them. CDR1 and CDR2 from the germline V gene are SEHNR and FQNEAQ (reference sequence). The CDR3 is 15 amino acids.